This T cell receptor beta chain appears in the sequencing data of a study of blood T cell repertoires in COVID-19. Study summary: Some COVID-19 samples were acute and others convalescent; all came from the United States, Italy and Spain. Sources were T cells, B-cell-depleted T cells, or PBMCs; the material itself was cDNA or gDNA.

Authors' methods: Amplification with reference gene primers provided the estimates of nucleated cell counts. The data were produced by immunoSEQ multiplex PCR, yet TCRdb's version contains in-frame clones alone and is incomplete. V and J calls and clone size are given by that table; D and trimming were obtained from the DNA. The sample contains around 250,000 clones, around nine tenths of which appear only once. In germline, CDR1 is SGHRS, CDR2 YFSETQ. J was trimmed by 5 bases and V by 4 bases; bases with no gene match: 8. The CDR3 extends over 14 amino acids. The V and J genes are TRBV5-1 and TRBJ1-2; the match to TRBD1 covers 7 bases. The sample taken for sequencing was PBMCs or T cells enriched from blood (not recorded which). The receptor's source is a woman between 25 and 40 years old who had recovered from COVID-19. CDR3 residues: CASSTGTEPYGYTF. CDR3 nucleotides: TGCGCCAGCAGCACGGGGACAGAACCTTATGGCTACACCTTC.